Here is one TCR beta chain with its context. The CDR3 runs 15 residues. Germline V lookup: CDR1 SGHDT, CDR2 YYEEEE. V was pared by 4 bases and J by 7 bases, with 4 bases of the junction left unmatched. This entry is derived from a study of technical replicates of blood from several donors. Repertoires were generated with immunoSEQ multiplex PCR, while TCRdb's copy carries only in-frame clones and drops some. The repertoire consists of tens of thousands of clones, with around 94% occurring once and the leading ten covering approximately 0.25%. The origin of this receptor is a human donor in good health. Sample: T cells isolated from PBMCs. The chain links TRBV5-6 to TRBJ2-1, with 14 bases identical to TRBD2. The CDR3 DNA reads TGTGCCAGCAGCCAGGGACTAGCGGGAGTAAATGAGCAGTTCTTC. Translating gives CASSQGLAGVNEQFF.